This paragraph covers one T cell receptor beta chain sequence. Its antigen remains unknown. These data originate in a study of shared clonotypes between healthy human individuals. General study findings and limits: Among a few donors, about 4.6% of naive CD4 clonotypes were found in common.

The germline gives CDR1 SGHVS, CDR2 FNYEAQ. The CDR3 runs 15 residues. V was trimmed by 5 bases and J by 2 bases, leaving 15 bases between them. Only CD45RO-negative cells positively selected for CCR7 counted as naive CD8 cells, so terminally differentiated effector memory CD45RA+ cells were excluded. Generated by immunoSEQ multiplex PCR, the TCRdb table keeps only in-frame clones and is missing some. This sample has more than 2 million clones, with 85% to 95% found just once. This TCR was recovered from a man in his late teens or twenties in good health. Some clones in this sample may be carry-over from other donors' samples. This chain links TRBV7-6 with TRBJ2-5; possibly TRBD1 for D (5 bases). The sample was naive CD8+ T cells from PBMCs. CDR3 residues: CASSLLWGGQETQYF. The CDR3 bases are TGTGCCAGCAGCCTCCTTTGGGGCGGACAAGAGACCCAGTACTTC.